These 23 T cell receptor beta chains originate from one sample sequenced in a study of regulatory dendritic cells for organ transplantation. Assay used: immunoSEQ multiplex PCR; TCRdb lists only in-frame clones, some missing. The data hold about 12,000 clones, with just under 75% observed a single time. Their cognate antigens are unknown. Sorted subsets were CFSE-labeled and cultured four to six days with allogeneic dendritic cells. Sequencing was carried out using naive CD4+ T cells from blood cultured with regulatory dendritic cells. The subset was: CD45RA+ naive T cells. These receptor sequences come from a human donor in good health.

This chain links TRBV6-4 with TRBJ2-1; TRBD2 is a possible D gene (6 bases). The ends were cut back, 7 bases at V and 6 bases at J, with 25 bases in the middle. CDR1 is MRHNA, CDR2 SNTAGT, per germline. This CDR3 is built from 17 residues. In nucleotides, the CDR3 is TGTGCCAGCAATTCCAACCGCGGGGCTGGGCGCTCCAATGAGCAGTTCTTC. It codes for CASNSNRGAGRSNEQFF.

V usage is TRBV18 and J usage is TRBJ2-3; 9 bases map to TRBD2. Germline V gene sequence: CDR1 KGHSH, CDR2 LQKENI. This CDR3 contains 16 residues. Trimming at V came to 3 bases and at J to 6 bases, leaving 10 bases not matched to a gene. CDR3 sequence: CASSPASGAPGDTQYF. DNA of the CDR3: TGTGCCAGCTCACCGGCTAGCGGGGCGCCGGGGGATACGCAGTATTTT.

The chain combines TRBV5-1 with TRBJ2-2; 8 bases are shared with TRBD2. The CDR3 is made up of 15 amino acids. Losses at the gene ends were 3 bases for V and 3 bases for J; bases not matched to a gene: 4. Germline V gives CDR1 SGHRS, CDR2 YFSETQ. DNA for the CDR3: TGCGCCAGCAGCTGGGACGGGGGGGACACCGGGGAGCTGTTTTTT. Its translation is CASSWDGGDTGELFF.

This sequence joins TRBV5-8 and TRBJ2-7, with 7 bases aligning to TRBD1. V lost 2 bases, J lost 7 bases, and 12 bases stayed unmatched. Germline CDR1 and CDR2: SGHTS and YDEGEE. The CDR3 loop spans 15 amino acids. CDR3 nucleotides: TGTGCCAGCAGCTTACAGGGGATCTGGACGGGGGAGCAGTACTTC. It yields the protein CASSLQGIWTGEQYF. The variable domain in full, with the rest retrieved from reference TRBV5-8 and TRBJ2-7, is EAGVTQSPTHLIKTRGQQATLRCSPISGHTSVYWYQQALGLGLQFLLWYDEGEERNRGNFPPRFSGRQFPNYSSELNVNALELEDSALYLCASSLQGIWTGEQYFGPGTRLTVT.

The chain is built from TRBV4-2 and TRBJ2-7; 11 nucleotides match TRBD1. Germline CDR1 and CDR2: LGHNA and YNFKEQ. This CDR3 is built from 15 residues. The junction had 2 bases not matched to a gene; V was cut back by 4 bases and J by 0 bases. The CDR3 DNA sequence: TGTGCCAGCAGCCCGGACAGGGGGCGCTCCTACGAGCAGTACTTC. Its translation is CASSPDRGRSYEQYF.

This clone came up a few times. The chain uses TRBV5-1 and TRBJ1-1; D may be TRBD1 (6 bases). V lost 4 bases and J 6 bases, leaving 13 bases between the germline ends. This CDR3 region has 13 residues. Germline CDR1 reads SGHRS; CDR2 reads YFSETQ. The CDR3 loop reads CASSLTGTPEAFF. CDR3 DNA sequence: TGCGCCAGCAGCCTGACCGGGACACCTGAAGCTTTCTTT.

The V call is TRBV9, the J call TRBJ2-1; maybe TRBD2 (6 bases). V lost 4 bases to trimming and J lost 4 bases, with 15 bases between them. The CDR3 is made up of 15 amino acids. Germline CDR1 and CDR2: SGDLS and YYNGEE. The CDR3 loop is CASSPRVADYNEQFF. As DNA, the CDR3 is TGTGCCAGCAGCCCCCGGGTAGCGGATTACAATGAGCAGTTCTTC.

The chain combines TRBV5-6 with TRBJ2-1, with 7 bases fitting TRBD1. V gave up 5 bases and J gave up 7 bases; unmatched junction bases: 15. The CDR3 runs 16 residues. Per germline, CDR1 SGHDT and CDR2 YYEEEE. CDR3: CASRPTGPQYVNEQFF. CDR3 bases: TGTGCCAGCAGGCCGACAGGGCCTCAGTACGTTAATGAGCAGTTCTTC.

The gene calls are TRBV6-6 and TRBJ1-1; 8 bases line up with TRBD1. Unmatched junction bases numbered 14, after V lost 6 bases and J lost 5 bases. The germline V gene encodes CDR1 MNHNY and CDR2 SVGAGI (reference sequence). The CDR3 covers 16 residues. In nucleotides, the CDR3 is TGTGCCAGCAGCCTCGGGACAGGACCCGTGGGGACTGAAGCTTTCTTT. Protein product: CASSLGTGPVGTEAFF.

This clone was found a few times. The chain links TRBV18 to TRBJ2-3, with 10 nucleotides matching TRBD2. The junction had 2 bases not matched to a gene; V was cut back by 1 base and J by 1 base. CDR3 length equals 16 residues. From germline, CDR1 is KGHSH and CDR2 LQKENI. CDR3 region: CASSPRLAGGTDTQYF. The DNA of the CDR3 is TGTGCCAGCTCACCACGGCTAGCGGGGGGCACAGATACGCAGTATTTT. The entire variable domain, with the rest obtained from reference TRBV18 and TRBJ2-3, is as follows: NAGVMQNPRHLVRRRGQEARLRCSPMKGHSHVYWYRQLPEEGLKFMVYLQKENIIDESGMPKERFSAEFPKEGPSILRIQQVVRGDSAAYFCASSPRLAGGTDTQYFGPGTRLTVL.

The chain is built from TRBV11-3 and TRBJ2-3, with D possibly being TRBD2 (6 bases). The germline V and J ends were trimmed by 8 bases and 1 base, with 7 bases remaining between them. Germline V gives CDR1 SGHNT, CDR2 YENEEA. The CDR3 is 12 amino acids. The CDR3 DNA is TGTGCCAGCGGCGGGGGCACAGATACGCAGTATTTT. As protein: CASGGGTDTQYF.

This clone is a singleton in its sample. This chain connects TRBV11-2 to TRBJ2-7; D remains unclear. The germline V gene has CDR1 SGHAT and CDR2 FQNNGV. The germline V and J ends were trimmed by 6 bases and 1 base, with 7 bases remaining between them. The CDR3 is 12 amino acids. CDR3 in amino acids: CASRTVSYEQYF. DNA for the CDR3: TGTGCCAGCAGGACTGTTTCCTACGAGCAGTACTTC.

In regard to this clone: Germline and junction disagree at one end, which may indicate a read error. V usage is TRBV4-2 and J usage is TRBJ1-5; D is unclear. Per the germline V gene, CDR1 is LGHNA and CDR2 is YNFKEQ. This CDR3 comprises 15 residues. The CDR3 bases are TGTGCCAGCAGCCAGGAGACCGGGAACAATCGGCCCCAGCATTTT. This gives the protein CASSQETGNNRPQHF.

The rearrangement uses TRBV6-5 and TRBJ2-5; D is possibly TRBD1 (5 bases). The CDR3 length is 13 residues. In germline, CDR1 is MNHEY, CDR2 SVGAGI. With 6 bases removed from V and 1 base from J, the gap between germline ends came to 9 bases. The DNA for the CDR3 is TGTGCCAGCAGCCGGACAATCCAAGAGACCCAGTACTTC. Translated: CASSRTIQETQYF.

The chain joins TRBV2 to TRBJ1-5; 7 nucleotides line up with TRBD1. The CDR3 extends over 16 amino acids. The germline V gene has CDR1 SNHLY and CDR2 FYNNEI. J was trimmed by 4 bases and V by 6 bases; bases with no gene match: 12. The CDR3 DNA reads TGTGCCAGCAGCGCGGGAACGGGACAGAAAAATCAGCCCCAGCATTTT. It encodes CASSAGTGQKNQPQHF.

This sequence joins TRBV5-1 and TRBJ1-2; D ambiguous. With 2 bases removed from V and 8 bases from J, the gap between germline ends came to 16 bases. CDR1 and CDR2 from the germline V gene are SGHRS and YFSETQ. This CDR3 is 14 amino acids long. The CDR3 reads CASSFEGQVEGYTF. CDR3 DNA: TGCGCCAGCAGCTTCGAGGGTCAAGTTGAGGGCTACACCTTC.

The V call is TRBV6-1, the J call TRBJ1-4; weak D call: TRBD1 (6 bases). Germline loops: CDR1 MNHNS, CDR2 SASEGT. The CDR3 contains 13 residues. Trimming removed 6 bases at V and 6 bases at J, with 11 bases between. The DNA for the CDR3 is TGTGCCAGCAGGAAGGGGGGGGATGAAAAACTGTTTTTT. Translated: CASRKGGDEKLFF.

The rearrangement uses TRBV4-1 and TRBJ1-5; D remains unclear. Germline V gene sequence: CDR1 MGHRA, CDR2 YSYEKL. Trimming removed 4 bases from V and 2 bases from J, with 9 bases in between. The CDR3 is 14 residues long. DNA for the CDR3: TGCGCCAGCAGCCTTAACGGAGGCAATCAGCCCCAGCATTTT. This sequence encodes CASSLNGGNQPQHF.

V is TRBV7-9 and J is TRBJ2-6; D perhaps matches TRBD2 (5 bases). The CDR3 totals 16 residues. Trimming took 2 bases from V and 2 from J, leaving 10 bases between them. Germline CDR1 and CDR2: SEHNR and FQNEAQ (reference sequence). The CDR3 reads CASSLIGGAGANVLTF. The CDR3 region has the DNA TGTGCCAGCAGCTTAATCGGAGGAGCTGGGGCCAACGTCCTGACTTTC.

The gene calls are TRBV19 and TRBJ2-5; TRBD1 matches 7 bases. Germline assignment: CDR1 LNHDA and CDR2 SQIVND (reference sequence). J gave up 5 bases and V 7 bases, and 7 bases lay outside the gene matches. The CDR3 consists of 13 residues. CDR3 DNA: TGTGCCAGTAACCCGACAGGGACGGAGACCCAGTACTTC. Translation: CASNPTGTETQYF. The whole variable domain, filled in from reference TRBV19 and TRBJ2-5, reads DGGITQSPKYLFRKEGQNVTLSCEQNLNHDAMYWYRQDPGQGLRLIYYSQIVNDFQKGDIAEGYSVSREKKESFPLTVTSAQKNPTAFYLCASNPTGTETQYFGPGTRLLVL.

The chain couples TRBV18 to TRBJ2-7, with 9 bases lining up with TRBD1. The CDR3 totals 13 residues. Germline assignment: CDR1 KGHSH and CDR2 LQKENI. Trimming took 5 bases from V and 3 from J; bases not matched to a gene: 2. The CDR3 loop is CASSSGQGYEQYF. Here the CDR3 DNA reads TGTGCCAGCTCATCGGGACAGGGCTACGAGCAGTACTTC.

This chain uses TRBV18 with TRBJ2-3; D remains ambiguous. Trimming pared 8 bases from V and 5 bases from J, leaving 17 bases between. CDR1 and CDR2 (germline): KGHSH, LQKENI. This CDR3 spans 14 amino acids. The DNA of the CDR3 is TGTGCCAGCGTCGAGCTCCAAAACAGAGATACGCAGTATTTT. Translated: CASVELQNRDTQYF.

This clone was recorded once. This CDR3 is CASSQDPQYTEAFF. CDR3 in DNA: TGCGCCAGCAGCCAAGACCCACAATACACTGAAGCTTTCTTT. This chain joins TRBV4-1 and TRBJ1-1; D is undetermined. With 0 bases removed from V and 3 bases from J, the gap between germline ends came to 8 bases. This CDR3 spans 14 amino acids. Germline V gene sequence: CDR1 MGHRA, CDR2 YSYEKL.